This entry describes one TCR beta chain. What it recognizes is unknown. Both 60 Vbeta primers and 13 Jbeta primers went into the PCR. Repertoires were generated with immunoSEQ multiplex PCR, while TCRdb's copy carries only in-frame clones and drops some. The top ten clones hold 2.2% of a sample with some 100,000 clones, 81% of them seen once. The data originate from a study of cytomegalovirus exposure and HLA in healthy donors. Study findings and constraints: Later on, analysis showed that most CMV-associated TCR beta chains appeared to be HLA-restricted. Three chains linked to CMV were shown in vitro to be specific for CMV antigens. Exclusion applied to some V segments, including TRBV6-2 and TRBV6-3, as they were indistinguishable. Later analysis found that TCR beta chains associated with HLA were more clonally expanded than other, equally common chains.

The CDR3 has 14 amino acids. Losses at the gene ends were 5 bases for V and 6 bases for J; bases not matched to a gene: 8. CDR1 is SGHAT, CDR2 FQNNGV, per germline. Sequenced material: PBMCs. This chain joins TRBV11-2 and TRBJ1-2, with 8 bases identical to TRBD1. The receptor was derived from a woman in her 30s in good health and CMV-seronegative. CDR3 sequence: CASSPTAGGNGYTF. DNA of the CDR3: TGTGCCAGCAGCCCCACAGCAGGGGGCAATGGCTACACCTTC.